This TCR beta chain was profiled in a study of blood T cell repertoires in COVID-19. Study-wide context: Sources were T cells, B-cell-depleted T cells, or PBMCs; the material itself was cDNA or gDNA.

The V gene end was trimmed by 4 bases and the J gene end by 5 bases; junction bases not matched to a gene: 9. The CDR3 covers 15 residues. Per germline, CDR1 MDHEN and CDR2 SYDVKM. Produced via immunoSEQ multiplex PCR; TCRdb's table is partial and in-frame only. The data hold some 180,000 clones, with around 83% observed a single time. V is TRBV28 and J is TRBJ2-7; 9 bases line up with TRBD2. The sequenced material came from peripheral blood. This sequence originates from a woman aged 55-70 years with acute or convalescent COVID-19. The CDR3 here is CASSSLQAGGHEQYF. The CDR3 DNA reads TGTGCCAGCAGTTCCCTCCAAGCGGGAGGTCACGAGCAGTACTTC.